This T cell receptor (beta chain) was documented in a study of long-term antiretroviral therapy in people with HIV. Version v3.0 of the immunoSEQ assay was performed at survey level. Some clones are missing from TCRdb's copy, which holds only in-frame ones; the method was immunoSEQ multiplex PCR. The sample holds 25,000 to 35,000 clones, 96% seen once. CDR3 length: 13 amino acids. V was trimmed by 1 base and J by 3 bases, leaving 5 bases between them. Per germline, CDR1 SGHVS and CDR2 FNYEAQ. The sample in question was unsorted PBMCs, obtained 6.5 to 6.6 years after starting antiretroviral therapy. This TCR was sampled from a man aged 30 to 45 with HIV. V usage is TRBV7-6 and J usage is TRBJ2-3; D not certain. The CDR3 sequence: CASSLVETDTQYF. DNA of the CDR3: TGTGCCAGCAGCTTAGTGGAAACAGATACGCAGTATTTT.